This passage covers 25 T cell receptor beta chains from one sample sequenced in a study of neurological immune-mediated disorders. TCRdb re-derived calls from the 5' RACE reads in MiXCR, one entry per CDR3 protein. The top ten clones hold 15% to 19% of a sample with more than 70,000 distinct CDR3 sequences, over 15% of them seen once. Specimen: PBMCs. These receptor sequences come from a woman aged 40 to 50 in good health.

This clonotype was picked up many times. The chain combines TRBV20-1 with TRBJ2-1; perhaps TRBD1 as D (6 bases). This CDR3 comprises 13 residues. Trimming cost V 7 bases and J 5 bases, with 15 bases left between them. CDR1 DFQATT and CDR2 SNEGSKA come from the germline V gene (reference sequence). This CDR3 reads CSVAMDRDNEQFF. The CDR3 nucleotides are TGCAGTGTTGCGATGGACAGAGACAATGAGCAGTTCTTC.

The V and J genes are TRBV12-3 or TRBV12-4 and TRBJ1-2; TRBD1 aligns across 8 bases. The ends lost 4 bases at V and 2 bases at J; junction bases unmatched: 9. There are 16 residues in the CDR3. CDR3 residues: CASSWARQGPNYGYTF. CDR3 bases: TGTGCCAGCAGTTGGGCCCGACAGGGGCCCAACTATGGCTACACCTTC.

This clonotype was seen at least ten times. The rearrangement uses TRBV5-1 and TRBJ2-2, with a weak D call TRBD1 (6 bases). The CDR3 extends over 14 amino acids. V shed 2 bases and J shed 4 bases, with 9 bases lying between them. Germline CDR1 SGHRS, CDR2 YFSETQ. CDR3 in amino acids: CASSLQGPTGELFF. The CDR3 region has the DNA TGCGCCAGCAGCTTACAGGGCCCCACCGGGGAGCTGTTTTTT.

This clonotype was recorded at least ten times. The CDR3 sequence: CASSLGGTYEQYF. CDR3 bases: TGTGCCAGCAGTTTAGGGGGTACCTACGAGCAGTACTTC. This chain links TRBV12-3 or TRBV12-4 with TRBJ2-7; no firm D call. V lost 1 base and J lost 2, with 6 bases in between. The CDR3 runs to 13 residues.

This clonotype was found many times. The CDR3 nucleotides read TGTGCCAGCAGTTACTTCGGGAGAACCTACGAGCAGTACTTC. It yields the protein CASSYFGRTYEQYF. The gene calls are TRBV6-2 or TRBV6-3 and TRBJ2-7, with D possibly being TRBD2 (6 bases). Trimming removed 1 base at V and 2 bases at J, with 9 bases between. The CDR3 is 14 amino acids. Germline V gives CDR1 MNHEY, CDR2 SVGEGT.

The sample holds many counts of this clonotype. V usage is TRBV12-3 or TRBV12-4 and J usage is TRBJ2-7; D not certain. The CDR3 spans 15 residues. V lost 4 bases to trimming and J lost 4 bases, with 17 bases between them. In DNA form, the CDR3 reads TGTGCCAGCAGTTCCCGCACTACCATACGATACGAGCAGTACTTC. This codes for CASSSRTTIRYEQYF.

This clonotype came up many times. The V and J genes are TRBV20-1 and TRBJ1-6; 10 positions match TRBD1. Trimming at V came to 5 bases and at J to 9 bases, leaving 4 bases not matched to a gene. This CDR3 region has 13 residues. Per germline, CDR1 DFQATT and CDR2 SNEGSKA (reference sequence). The CDR3 bases are TGCAGTGCTTCTGACAGGGGGCGTTCACCCCTCCACTTT. It is translated as CSASDRGRSPLHF.

In its sample, this clonotype was seen a few times. The rearrangement joins TRBV12-3 or TRBV12-4 to TRBJ1-2; no clear D gene. This CDR3 spans 13 amino acids. V shed 1 base and J shed 3 bases, with 6 bases lying between them. The CDR3 here is CASSLGSYYGYTF. CDR3 nucleotides: TGTGCCAGCAGTTTAGGCAGCTACTATGGCTACACCTTC.

This clonotype was observed many times. The chain employs TRBV5-1 and TRBJ2-2; 8 nucleotides line up with TRBD2. The germline CDR1 and CDR2 sequences are SGHRS and YFSETQ. The CDR3 extends over 17 amino acids. The ends lost 0 bases at V and 6 bases at J; junction bases unmatched: 10. In DNA form, the CDR3 reads TGCGCCAGCAGCTTGGTTGGTAGCGGGGTCGATCCCGGGGAGCTGTTTTTT. It encodes CASSLVGSGVDPGELFF.

This clonotype was seen at least ten times. The V gene is TRBV20-1, the J gene TRBJ2-7, with 7 bases aligning to TRBD1. The germline V gene has CDR1 DFQATT and CDR2 SNEGSKA (reference sequence). The CDR3 runs 17 residues. Trimming took 1 base from V and 7 from J; bases not matched to a gene: 19. CDR3 amino acids: CSARVRQGVSQWGEQYF. The CDR3, as DNA: TGCAGTGCTAGAGTTCGGCAGGGGGTCTCCCAATGGGGTGAGCAGTACTTC.

The table lists this clonotype with many counts. J is TRBJ2-3 and V is TRBV2, with 10 nucleotides matching TRBD2. Germline V gene data show CDR1 as SNHLY and CDR2 as FYNNEI. Losses at the gene ends were 3 bases for V and 4 bases for J; bases not matched to a gene: 1. This CDR3 has 14 residues. CDR3 residues: CASSDTSGADTQYF. The DNA for the CDR3 is TGTGCCAGCAGTGATACTAGCGGGGCAGATACGCAGTATTTT.

The J gene is TRBJ2-7, the V gene TRBV3-1; 10 bases line up with TRBD2. CDR1 is LGHDT and CDR2 is YNNKEL in the germline V gene (reference sequence). V dropped 4 bases and J dropped 1; count of bases not matched to a gene: 7. This CDR3 is 16 amino acids long. CDR3 in amino acids: CASSRSTSGKSYEQYF. Written as DNA, the CDR3 is TGTGCCAGCAGCCGATCAACTAGCGGGAAGTCCTACGAGCAGTACTTC.

V and J are TRBV20-1 and TRBJ2-7, with 9 bases aligning to TRBD1. This CDR3 is built from 13 residues. Germline-derived CDR1 and CDR2 are DFQATT and SNEGSKA (reference sequence). Here the CDR3 DNA reads TGTAGTGTTAACCTGGACAGGGGCTACGAGCAGTACGTC. Protein product: CSVNLDRGYEQYV.

Ten or more counts support this clonotype. This chain joins TRBV20-1 and TRBJ2-3; 8 bases map to TRBD2. The CDR3 runs 16 residues. Losses at the gene ends were 0 bases for V and 2 bases for J; bases not matched to a gene: 7. In germline, CDR1 is DFQATT, CDR2 SNEGSKA (reference sequence). The chain's CDR3 is CSARDRRRGDTDTQYF. The DNA for the CDR3 is TGCAGTGCTAGAGATCGAAGGCGGGGGGACACAGATACGCAGTATTTT.

At least ten counts were recorded for this clonotype. V gene TRBV5-1 combines with J gene TRBJ2-7, with D tentatively TRBD1 or TRBD2 (6 bases each). The germline gives CDR1 SGHRS, CDR2 YFSETQ. The CDR3 consists of 15 residues. The V and J ends lost 0 bases and 3 bases respectively, with 13 bases between them. This CDR3 is CASSLAAGHGYEQYF. CDR3 DNA: TGCGCCAGCAGCTTGGCCGCGGGACACGGCTACGAGCAGTACTTC.

There are many counts of this clonotype. The V and J genes are TRBV7-2 and TRBJ2-3; 7 bases fit TRBD2. The ends lost 6 bases at V and 6 bases at J; junction bases unmatched: 9. Germline loops: CDR1 SGHTA, CDR2 FQGNSA. This CDR3 is built from 14 residues. The CDR3 bases are TGTGCCAGCAGTAGCGGGCCAAGGGTGGATACGCAGTATTTT. It yields the protein CASSSGPRVDTQYF.

Many counts were recorded for this clonotype. CDR3 loop: CSARKARGLNYGYTF. DNA for the CDR3: TGCAGTGCTAGAAAGGCTAGGGGATTAAACTATGGCTACACCTTC. This chain links TRBV20-1 with TRBJ1-2; D may be TRBD1 (5 bases). This CDR3 spans 15 amino acids. The germline V gene has CDR1 DFQATT and CDR2 SNEGSKA (reference sequence). V lost 2 bases, J lost 2 bases, and 15 bases lay in between.

This clonotype was seen repeatedly, ten times or more. This chain connects TRBV7-2 to TRBJ2-7; a possible D gene is TRBD2 (5 bases). Between the trimmed V and J ends, which lost 5 bases and 6 bases, there was a span of 14 bases. CDR1 is SGHTA, CDR2 FQGNSA, per germline. This CDR3 comprises 13 residues. CDR3 sequence (DNA): TGTGCCAGCAGCGTTGTTGGTGCGGGCGAGCAGTACTTC. Its translation is CASSVVGAGEQYF.

This clonotype was counted at least ten times. This chain uses TRBV20-1 with TRBJ2-5; 12 nucleotides agree with TRBD2. The CDR3 loop spans 16 amino acids. The V and J ends lost 0 bases and 0 bases, in that order; junction bases with no gene match: 2. Germline values: CDR1 DFQATT, CDR2 SNEGSKA (reference sequence). The CDR3 is CSARDRLAGDQETQYF. The CDR3 nucleotides read TGCAGTGCTAGAGACCGACTAGCGGGGGACCAAGAGACCCAGTACTTC.

Ten or more counts support this clonotype. The DNA for the CDR3 is TGTGCCAGCACCACCTCCTTAGACATGGCCAATGGCTACACCTTC. Translated, it gives CASTTSLDMANGYTF. This rearrangement joins TRBV28 to TRBJ1-2, with no clear D. This CDR3 contains 15 residues. Trimming removed 7 bases from V and 6 bases from J, with 21 bases in between. Germline-derived CDR1 and CDR2 are MDHEN and SYDVKM.

The chain couples TRBV7-3 to TRBJ2-2, with 9 bases aligning to TRBD1. This CDR3 is 17 amino acids long. Germline-derived CDR1 and CDR2 are SGHTA and FQGTGA. With 0 bases clipped from V and 1 base from J, the junction kept 3 bases outside the gene matches. The CDR3 loop reads CASSLTSGQGNTGELFF. CDR3 nucleotide sequence: TGTGCCAGCAGCTTAACTTCGGGACAGGGGAACACCGGGGAGCTGTTTTTT.

This clonotype was picked up many times. The V call is TRBV4-1, the J call TRBJ1-2; perhaps TRBD1 as D (5 bases). Per the germline V gene, CDR1 is MGHRA and CDR2 is YSYEKL. V lost 0 bases to trimming and J lost 0 bases, with 11 bases between them. The CDR3 extends over 16 amino acids. The CDR3 DNA follows: TGCGCCAGCAGCCAAGAGGGGGTGAGAGCTAACTATGGCTACACCTTC. Encoded protein: CASSQEGVRANYGYTF.

This clonotype was recorded at least ten times. J is TRBJ2-7 and V is TRBV20-1; possible D gene TRBD1, 6 bases. This CDR3 is 14 amino acids long. In germline, CDR1 is DFQATT, CDR2 SNEGSKA (reference sequence). The V gene lost 5 bases and the J gene lost 6 bases, with 20 bases spanning the gap. This CDR3 reads CSALQGNDQVEQYF. CDR3 nucleotides: TGCAGTGCTTTACAGGGTAACGATCAGGTCGAGCAGTACTTC.

The sample holds many counts of this clonotype. The rearrangement uses TRBV4-2 and TRBJ2-5; possibly TRBD2 for D (5 bases). The germline gives CDR1 LGHNA, CDR2 YNFKEQ. With 0 bases removed from V and 2 bases from J, the gap between germline ends came to 13 bases. The CDR3 length is 16 residues. The CDR3 sequence: CASSQDNQRPQETQYF. The CDR3 DNA follows: TGTGCCAGCAGCCAAGATAACCAGCGGCCACAAGAGACCCAGTACTTC.

V and J are TRBV30 and TRBJ1-2; TRBD1 is a possible D gene (5 bases). This CDR3 has 12 residues. V was cut by 0 bases and J by 8 bases, with 10 bases left in between. Germline-derived CDR1 and CDR2 are GTSNPN and SVGIG (reference sequence). CDR3 amino acids: CAWSVRGEGYTF. The CDR3 DNA reads TGTGCCTGGAGTGTACGGGGGGAAGGCTACACCTTC.